The next 26 T cell receptor beta chains were all read from a single sample in a study of control samples from healthy donors and cancer patients. Clones were sequenced by immunoSEQ multiplex PCR, and TCRdb holds only the in-frame ones, with some missing. The sample contains some 150,000 clones, 85% to 95% of which appear only once. The material sequenced was blood. The receptors come from a man in his forties in good health.

The chain links TRBV19 to TRBJ1-2; TRBD1 agrees at 7 bases. V shed 8 bases and J 2 bases; nucleotides not matched to a gene: 2. There are 12 residues in the CDR3. Germline V gene data show CDR1 as LNHDA and CDR2 as SQIVND (reference sequence). The CDR3 DNA is TGTGCCAGTGAACAGGGGAACTATGGCTACACCTTC. Amino acid sequence: CASEQGNYGYTF.

The J gene is TRBJ1-5, the V gene TRBV6-2 or TRBV6-3; 7 bases line up with TRBD1. The V gene's germline CDR1 is MNHEY and CDR2 SVGEGT. V was clipped by 2 bases and J by 6 bases; unmatched bases: 13. CDR3 length: 17 residues. The CDR3 here is CASSYGTAGGSSQPQHF. The CDR3 DNA sequence: TGTGCCAGCAGTTACGGGACGGCAGGGGGGTCGAGTCAGCCCCAGCATTTT.

The chain combines TRBV5-6 with TRBJ2-3; a possible D gene is TRBD2 (6 bases). Between the trimmed V and J ends, which lost 3 bases and 0 bases, there was a span of 14 bases. Germline values: CDR1 SGHDT, CDR2 YYEEEE. CDR3 length equals 16 residues. The CDR3, as DNA: TGTGCCAGCAGCTCGGAGGGTCTGACCAGCACAGATACGCAGTATTTT. The encoded protein is CASSSEGLTSTDTQYF.

The chain joins TRBV2 to TRBJ2-3; D remains ambiguous. The CDR3 length is 13 residues. V was trimmed by 7 bases and J by 1 base, leaving 9 bases between them. Germline V gene lookup returns CDR1 SNHLY and CDR2 FYNNEI. The CDR3 DNA reads TGTGCCAGCATTAAAGGAGGCACAGATACGCAGTATTTT. Its translation: CASIKGGTDTQYF.

This chain connects TRBV27 to TRBJ2-7; TRBD2 matches at 12 bases. CDR3 length: 16 amino acids. Germline CDR1 MNHEY, CDR2 SMNVEV (reference sequence). V lost 5 bases to trimming and J lost 2 bases; unmatched junction nucleotides: 7. CDR3 amino acids: CASSPRTSGVTYEQYF. The CDR3 DNA reads TGTGCCAGCAGTCCGCGGACTAGCGGGGTTACCTACGAGCAGTACTTC.

The J gene is TRBJ2-5, the V gene TRBV7-9, with TRBD1 matching 9 bases. Germline values: CDR1 SEHNR, CDR2 FQNEAQ (reference sequence). The trim removed 5 bases at V and 4 bases at J, leaving 14 bases unmatched. This CDR3 region has 17 residues. Here the CDR3 reads CASSHLRTGAPGETQYF. CDR3 nucleotide sequence: TGTGCCAGCAGCCACCTTAGGACAGGGGCCCCTGGAGAGACCCAGTACTTC.

This chain links TRBV20-1 with TRBJ1-2; D is unresolved. The CDR3 consists of 14 residues. CDR1 and CDR2 from the germline V gene are DFQATT and SNEGSKA (reference sequence). Trimming took off 3 bases at V and 4 bases at J, with 15 bases between the two ends. This chain's CDR3 is CSASGLLKGYGYTF. The CDR3 nucleotides read TGCAGTGCTAGTGGATTACTCAAGGGCTATGGCTACACCTTC.

The genes are TRBV19 and TRBJ2-5, with D possibly matching TRBD1 (5 bases). Trimming pared 8 bases from V and 1 base from J, leaving 14 bases between. The germline V gene encodes CDR1 LNHDA and CDR2 SQIVND (reference sequence). The CDR3 is made up of 14 amino acids. CDR3 in DNA: TGTGCCAGTTCCGTACAGGCCGTCCAAGAGACCCAGTACTTC. It yields the protein CASSVQAVQETQYF.

The V and J genes are TRBV27 and TRBJ2-3, with TRBD1 as a possible D gene (6 bases). V was shortened by 6 bases and J by 4 bases, with 8 bases between the two germline ends. Germline CDR1 MNHEY, CDR2 SMNVEV (reference sequence). The CDR3 consists of 12 residues. This CDR3 is CASSRTADTQYF. The CDR3 nucleotides are TGTGCCAGCAGCAGGACAGCAGATACGCAGTATTTT.

This chain connects TRBV5-4 to TRBJ1-1, with 7 bases aligning to TRBD1. The CDR3 is 13 amino acids. The J segment lost 10 bases and the V segment lost 4 bases, leaving 10 bases of the junction unmatched. Germline CDR1 and CDR2: SGHNT and YYREEE (reference sequence). In DNA form, the CDR3 reads TGTGCCAGCAGCCCCAGGGGGGCGGGATTAGCTTTCTTT. Its translation is CASSPRGAGLAFF.

This sequence joins TRBV9 and TRBJ2-7; D might be TRBD2 (5 bases). Germline V lookup: CDR1 SGDLS, CDR2 YYNGEE. Trimming took off 0 bases at V and 3 bases at J, with 13 bases between the two ends. The CDR3 consists of 15 residues. The CDR3 DNA reads TGTGCCAGCAGCGTAGGGGGTAGCGTTATCTACGAGCAGTACTTC. It yields the protein CASSVGGSVIYEQYF.

The chain links TRBV2 to TRBJ2-6; D gene unclear. Germline values: CDR1 SNHLY, CDR2 FYNNEI. The V end was cut by 8 bases, the J end by 0 bases, with 11 bases between. This CDR3 is built from 15 residues. CDR3 amino acids: CASDEVSSGANVLTF. CDR3 nucleotides: TGTGCCAGCGATGAAGTCAGCTCTGGGGCCAACGTCCTGACTTTC.

This clone was found once. The chain recombines TRBV9 with TRBJ2-7, with TRBD2 identical over 7 bases. The CDR3 length is 14 residues. Germline CDR1 is SGDLS and CDR2 is YYNGEE. J was trimmed by 7 bases and V by 5 bases; bases with no gene match: 12. CDR3 amino acids: CASSPGGGTWEQYF. DNA of the CDR3: TGTGCCAGCAGTCCTGGGGGAGGGACGTGGGAGCAGTACTTC.

The genes are TRBV6-6 and TRBJ2-7, with D possibly being TRBD2 (6 bases). Trimming removed 5 bases from V and 6 bases from J, with 26 bases in between. The V gene's germline CDR1 is MNHNY and CDR2 SVGAGI (reference sequence). The CDR3 length is 17 residues. The CDR3 nucleotides are TGTGCCAGCAGTCAATGGGCAACGGGAGTCGCCAGGGTCGAGCAGTACTTC. Its translation: CASSQWATGVARVEQYF.

V is TRBV6-4 and J is TRBJ1-4; TRBD1 agrees at 7 bases. The trim removed 6 bases at V and 8 bases at J, leaving 12 bases unmatched. Germline-derived CDR1 and CDR2 are MRHNA and SNTAGT. The CDR3 spans 15 residues. CDR3 in amino acids: CASRKQGMVSEKLFF. The CDR3, as DNA: TGTGCCAGCAGAAAACAGGGGATGGTTAGCGAAAAACTGTTTTTT.

The CDR3 DNA follows: TGTGCCAGCAGCGCCCGGACAGGGATGATGAACACTGAAGCTTTCTTT. Protein sequence: CASSARTGMMNTEAFF. This chain joins TRBV11-2 and TRBJ1-1; 8 nucleotides agree with TRBD1. With 5 bases clipped from V and 0 bases from J, the junction kept 8 bases outside the gene matches. Germline CDR1 SGHAT, CDR2 FQNNGV. CDR3 length equals 16 residues.

This sequence joins TRBV6-5 and TRBJ1-4, with 8 bases identical to TRBD1. Germline lookup yields CDR1 MNHEY and CDR2 SVGAGI. Losses at the gene ends were 4 bases for V and 2 bases for J; bases not matched to a gene: 6. The CDR3 runs 16 residues. DNA for the CDR3: TGTGCCAGCAGTTCCGGACAGGGATGGACTAATGAAAAACTGTTTTTT. This sequence encodes CASSSGQGWTNEKLFF.

The CDR3 nucleotides read TGTGCCCTAAAGCCCGGGAGCACAGATACGCAGTATTTT. It is translated as CALKPGSTDTQYF. The chain recombines TRBV10-3 with TRBJ2-3; no firm D call. CDR1 is ENHRY and CDR2 is SYGVKD in the germline V gene. CDR3 size: 13 residues. V was pared by 11 bases and J by 0 bases, with 12 bases between.

This chain uses TRBV19 with TRBJ2-1; D is possibly TRBD1 (6 bases). The V and J ends lost 6 bases and 0 bases respectively, with 15 bases between them. CDR3 length: 16 amino acids. Germline-derived CDR1 and CDR2 are LNHDA and SQIVND (reference sequence). The CDR3 DNA reads TGTGCCAGTAGCCTCAGGGGCCAGAGCTCCTACAATGAGCAGTTCTTC. It codes for CASSLRGQSSYNEQFF. The full variable domain, completed using reference TRBV19 and TRBJ2-1, is DGGITQSPKYLFRKEGQNVTLSCEQNLNHDAMYWYRQDPGQGLRLIYYSQIVNDFQKGDIAEGYSVSREKKESFPLTVTSAQKNPTAFYLCASSLRGQSSYNEQFFGPGTRLTVL.

Here the CDR3 DNA reads TGTGCCAGCAGTGGAGGGACAGGGGGCGGCGGTCAGCCCCAGCATTTT. This encodes CASSGGTGGGGQPQHF. V and J are TRBV25-1 and TRBJ1-5; 12 bases map to TRBD1. Germline-derived CDR1 and CDR2 are MGHDK and SYGVNS. The CDR3 is made up of 16 amino acids. V dropped 4 bases and J dropped 6; count of bases not matched to a gene: 7.

The chain links TRBV28 to TRBJ2-7, with 9 bases lining up with TRBD2. The CDR3 covers 20 residues. Germline CDR1 MDHEN, CDR2 SYDVKM. V was clipped by 5 bases and J by 3 bases; unmatched bases: 23. CDR3 residues: CASSTAFFRLAGTTHYEQYF. In DNA form, the CDR3 reads TGTGCCAGCAGTACCGCTTTTTTTCGTCTAGCGGGAACAACCCACTACGAGCAGTACTTC.

The V call is TRBV13, the J call TRBJ1-1, with 8 positions matching TRBD1. CDR1 PRHDT and CDR2 FYEKMQ come from the germline V gene (reference sequence). Trimming at V came to 4 bases and at J to 3 bases, leaving 7 bases not matched to a gene. This CDR3 spans 15 amino acids. The CDR3 loop is CASSSSGQGDTEAFF. The CDR3, as DNA: TGTGCCAGCAGCTCCTCCGGACAGGGAGACACTGAAGCTTTCTTT.

The V gene is TRBV7-2, the J gene TRBJ2-1, with D possibly being TRBD1 (6 bases). Germline-derived CDR1 and CDR2 are SGHTA and FQGNSA. The V gene lost 5 bases and the J gene lost 10 bases, with 18 bases spanning the gap. This CDR3 comprises 14 residues. CDR3 in amino acids: CASSPQRGSREQFF. The DNA of the CDR3 is TGTGCCAGCAGCCCACAAAGGGGGTCGCGCGAGCAGTTCTTC.

The J gene is TRBJ1-1, the V gene TRBV6-2 or TRBV6-3, with TRBD1 identical over 10 bases. Losses at the gene ends were 4 bases for V and 5 bases for J; bases not matched to a gene: 7. The CDR3 length is 15 residues. CDR1 and CDR2 (germline): MNHEY, SVGEGT. The chain's CDR3 is CASSSRQGAMTEAFF. Written as DNA, the CDR3 is TGTGCCAGCAGTTCCAGACAGGGGGCTATGACTGAAGCTTTCTTT.

This clone was observed once. The rearrangement joins TRBV20-1 to TRBJ1-2, with unresolved D. The germline CDR1 and CDR2 sequences are DFQATT and SNEGSKA (reference sequence). The CDR3 runs 11 residues. The V and J ends lost 7 bases and 5 bases respectively, with 11 bases between them. CDR3 nucleotides: TGCAGTGTTCCGACGGATTATGGCTACACCTTC. It translates to CSVPTDYGYTF.

The chain links TRBV6-5 to TRBJ2-5; a weak D match, TRBD2 (5 bases). Trimming pared 11 bases from V and 2 bases from J, leaving 12 bases between. This CDR3 contains 12 residues. The germline V gene has CDR1 MNHEY and CDR2 SVGAGI. CDR3 coding DNA: TGTGCCGTGCGGACTGTGCAAGAGACCCAGTACTTC. It specifies CAVRTVQETQYF.